These 24 T cell receptor beta chains were all obtained from the same sample, sequenced in a study of identical twins. TCRdb re-called the 5' RACE reads through MiXCR, storing one row per CDR3 protein. The sample lists around 550,000 distinct CDR3 sequences, 15% occurring once. The sample was also reused in another study, on yellow fever vaccine responses in identical twins.

Input material: CD4+ T cells sorted from blood. The receptors here all came from a young woman in good health.

This clonotype has only a few counts. The chain carries TRBV2 and TRBJ2-3; D ambiguous. Per germline, CDR1 SNHLY and CDR2 FYNNEI. CDR3 length: 15 residues. Trimming stripped 11 bases from V and 0 bases from J, with 18 bases between. CDR3 in DNA: TGTGCCGGGCTACCATGGCGGCCTAGCACAGATACGCAGTATTTT. Translating gives CAGLPWRPSTDTQYF.

This clonotype was recorded at least ten times. The gene calls are TRBV29-1 and TRBJ2-1; 8 bases match TRBD1. Germline V gene sequence: CDR1 SQVTM, CDR2 ANQGSEA. V was clipped by 4 bases and J by 0 bases; unmatched bases: 11. The CDR3 contains 17 residues. Here the CDR3 reads CSVGGQGAFSSYNEQFF. For the CDR3, the DNA is TGCAGCGTTGGGGGGCAGGGGGCCTTTAGCTCCTACAATGAGCAGTTCTTC.

This clonotype has a handful of counts. The V call is TRBV20-1, the J call TRBJ2-1; 7 nucleotides align to TRBD1. From germline, CDR1 is DFQATT and CDR2 SNEGSKA (reference sequence). V dropped 6 bases and J dropped 7; count of bases not matched to a gene: 6. This CDR3 has 12 amino acids. The CDR3 protein is CSANHRGNEQFF. DNA of the CDR3: TGCAGTGCCAACCACAGGGGAAATGAGCAGTTCTTC.

The chain employs TRBV29-1 and TRBJ2-3; 9 nucleotides align to TRBD2. The germline gives CDR1 SQVTM, CDR2 ANQGSEA. The length of the CDR3 is 15 residues. The trim removed 3 bases at V and 2 bases at J, leaving 6 bases unmatched. CDR3: CSVDEVAGDTDTQYF. The CDR3 bases are TGCAGCGTTGACGAGGTAGCGGGAGACACAGATACGCAGTATTTT.

This clonotype showed up just a few times. This chain joins TRBV7-6 and TRBJ1-2; D is possibly TRBD1 (5 bases). Germline V lookup: CDR1 SGHVS, CDR2 FNYEAQ. The CDR3 runs to 16 residues. Trimming cost V 1 base and J 4 bases, with 16 bases left between them. The CDR3 DNA is TGTGCCAGCAGCTTAGAACCAATTGCGGGGCGCTATGGCTACACCTTC. It specifies CASSLEPIAGRYGYTF.

This clonotype has more than one count but fewer than ten. The rearrangement links TRBV7-9 to TRBJ2-7, with 11 bases that match TRBD1. The length of the CDR3 is 14 residues. V shed 7 bases and J 2 bases; nucleotides not matched to a gene: 4. Germline lookup yields CDR1 SEHNR and CDR2 FQNEAQ (reference sequence). The chain's CDR3 is CASTMGQGAYEQYF. For the CDR3, the DNA is TGTGCCAGCACGATGGGACAGGGGGCCTACGAGCAGTACTTC.

Worth noting for this clonotype: The CDR3 carries no conserved terminal phenylalanine or tryptophan, so it likely arises from a read error. The CDR3 here is CASSLGPVSTDTQYL. The CDR3 DNA follows: TGTGCCAGCAGTTTAGGTCCCGTCAGCACAGATACGCAGTATCTT. The chain uses TRBV12-3 or TRBV12-4 and TRBJ2-3; the D is unclear. V was cut by 1 base and J by 0 bases, with 8 bases left in between. This CDR3 has 15 residues.

This clonotype has only a few counts. This chain connects TRBV5-1 to TRBJ1-6, with D tentatively TRBD1 (6 bases). With 0 bases removed from V and 7 bases from J, the gap between germline ends came to 11 bases. The CDR3 totals 15 residues. Germline loops: CDR1 SGHRS, CDR2 YFSETQ. DNA for the CDR3: TGCGCCAGCAGCTTGGATGGGGACACAAATTCACCCCTCCACTTT. This encodes CASSLDGDTNSPLHF. Supplemented by reference TRBV5-1 and TRBJ1-6, the full variable domain reads KAGVTQTPRYLIKTRGQQVTLSCSPISGHRSVSWYQQTPGQGLQFLFEYFSETQRNKGNFPGRFSGRQFSNSRSEMNVSTLELGDSALYLCASSLDGDTNSPLHFGNGTRLTVT.

The gene calls are TRBV9 and TRBJ2-1; D may be TRBD1 or TRBD2 (5 bases each). The CDR3 runs 16 residues. Trimming pared 3 bases from V and 0 bases from J, leaving 13 bases between. CDR1 and CDR2 from the germline V gene are SGDLS and YYNGEE. The CDR3 DNA is TGTGCCAGCAGCGGGGACCCTCACAGCTCCTACAATGAGCAGTTCTTC. It codes for CASSGDPHSSYNEQFF.

This clonotype was seen a handful of times. The chain combines TRBV24-1 with TRBJ2-5, with unresolved D. Germline CDR1 KGHDR, CDR2 SFDVKD. CDR3 length: 13 amino acids. The V end lost 5 bases, the J end lost 7 bases, and 13 bases lay between the germline ends. The CDR3 here is CATSATLRGTQYF. The CDR3, as DNA: TGTGCCACCAGTGCCACTCTCCGAGGGACCCAGTACTTC.

This clonotype was seen a handful of times. V and J are TRBV10-2 and TRBJ2-3; 11 positions match TRBD2. Per germline, CDR1 WSHSY and CDR2 SAAADI. With 5 bases clipped from V and 2 bases from J, the junction kept 12 bases outside the gene matches. The CDR3 has 18 amino acids. The CDR3 DNA sequence: TGCGCCAGCAGTCTTCCCCTAGCGGGGGGCGGATACACAGATACGCAGTATTTT. It codes for CASSLPLAGGGYTDTQYF.

V gene TRBV24-1 combines with J gene TRBJ2-1; 8 bases agree with TRBD1. The CDR3 has 16 amino acids. With V trimmed by 3 bases and J by 8 bases, 11 bases remained unmatched. Per germline, CDR1 KGHDR and CDR2 SFDVKD. The CDR3 here is CATSDLGQEKRDEQFF. The CDR3 bases are TGTGCCACCAGTGATCTGGGACAGGAGAAGAGGGATGAGCAGTTCTTC.

The chain links TRBV20-1 to TRBJ2-1; TRBD1 aligns across 8 bases. Germline CDR1 and CDR2: DFQATT and SNEGSKA (reference sequence). The CDR3 contains 12 residues. Trimming removed 1 base from V and 7 bases from J; junction bases left unmatched: 0. CDR3 DNA sequence: TGCAGTGCTAGAGGGACAGGGAATGAGCAGTTCTTC. Translating it yields CSARGTGNEQFF.

The V and J genes are TRBV6-5 and TRBJ2-7, with a tentative D call TRBD2 (6 bases). Per the germline V gene, CDR1 is MNHEY and CDR2 is SVGAGI. This CDR3 region has 19 residues. Trimming removed 0 bases at V and 0 bases at J, with 21 bases between. DNA of the CDR3: TGTGCCAGCAGTTACTCGAGACTAGTTATCGATTCAAGCTCCTACGAGCAGTACTTC. Protein: CASSYSRLVIDSSSYEQYF.

The gene calls are TRBV7-6 and TRBJ2-3; D could derive from TRBD1 or TRBD2 (5 bases each). CDR3 length: 14 residues. V lost 8 bases and J lost 4, with 16 bases in between. CDR1 and CDR2 from the germline V gene are SGHVS and FNYEAQ. Here the CDR3 reads CASRGSGPADTQYF. The CDR3 DNA follows: TGTGCCAGCCGCGGTTCGGGGCCCGCAGATACGCAGTATTTT.

This chain uses TRBV29-1 with TRBJ2-7, with D tentatively TRBD1 (6 bases). Germline lookup yields CDR1 SQVTM and CDR2 ANQGSEA. V lost 3 bases to trimming and J lost 2 bases, with 17 bases between them. The CDR3 spans 15 residues. The CDR3 here is CSVDTQSGQTYEQYV. The CDR3 nucleotides read TGCAGCGTTGATACACAGTCGGGACAAACCTACGAGCAGTACGTC.

V and J are TRBV4-1 and TRBJ2-5; TRBD2 aligns across 11 bases. The CDR3 length is 21 residues. Germline assignment: CDR1 MGHRA and CDR2 YSYEKL. V lost 4 bases and J lost 4; bases outside the gene matches: 23. The CDR3 bases are TGCGCCAGCAGCCTCGGGACAGGGACTTTTCTAGCGGGAGGACGGGGAGAGACCCAGTACTTC. The encoded protein is CASSLGTGTFLAGGRGETQYF.

The chain uses TRBV15 and TRBJ2-5; 8 nucleotides agree with TRBD2. Germline lookup yields CDR1 LNHNV and CDR2 YYDKDF (reference sequence). V was pared by 0 bases and J by 3 bases, with 3 bases of the junction left unmatched. This CDR3 is built from 15 residues. The CDR3 reads CATSRDRLAKETQYF. In DNA form, the CDR3 reads TGTGCCACCAGCAGAGATCGACTAGCGAAAGAGACCCAGTACTTC. The whole variable domain, filled in from reference TRBV15 and TRBJ2-5, reads DAMVIQNPRYQVTQFGKPVTLSCSQTLNHNVMYWYQQKSSQAPKLLFHYYDKDFNNEADTPDNFQSRRPNTSFCFLDIRSPGLGDTAMYLCATSRDRLAKETQYFGPGTRLLVL.

This clonotype was observed a handful of times. The chain employs TRBV29-1 and TRBJ2-1; D remains ambiguous. Germline V gives CDR1 SQVTM, CDR2 ANQGSEA. V shed 7 bases and J shed 4 bases, with 8 bases lying between them. The CDR3 has 11 amino acids. CDR3 coding DNA: TGCAGCGCCCCAGCGTACAATGAGCAGTTCTTC. It encodes CSAPAYNEQFF.

To note about this clonotype: One junction end disagrees with the germline gene, perhaps due to a read error. The V gene is TRBV5-1, the J gene TRBJ2-1; 10 bases align to TRBD1. Looked up from germline, CDR1 is SGHRS and CDR2 is YFSETQ. The CDR3 totals 17 residues. The CDR3 spells CASSRGTGEMSLNERFF. In DNA, the CDR3 is TGCGCCAGCAGTCGAGGGACAGGGGAGATGAGTTTGAATGAGCGGTTCTTC. Full variable domain (rest looked up from reference TRBV5-1 and TRBJ2-1): KAGVTQTPRYLIKTRGQQVTLSCSPISGHRSVSWYQQTPGQGLQFLFEYFSETQRNKGNFPGRFSGRQFSNSRSEMNVSTLELGDSALYLCASSRGTGEMSLNERFFGPGTRLTVL.

The rearrangement joins TRBV28 to TRBJ1-3, with D perhaps matching TRBD1 (6 bases). CDR3 length: 17 residues. The V gene lost 5 bases and the J gene lost 0 bases, with 17 bases spanning the gap. Germline loops: CDR1 MDHEN, CDR2 SYDVKM. The CDR3 region has the DNA TGTGCCAGCAGTCTGCTGACAGGCATAAGCTCTGGAAACACCATATATTTT. This sequence encodes CASSLLTGISSGNTIYF.

This clonotype was counted only a few times. J is TRBJ1-2 and V is TRBV29-1; possibly TRBD1 for D (6 bases). The CDR3 consists of 14 residues. Trimming cost V 0 bases and J 8 bases, with 16 bases left between them. Germline lookup yields CDR1 SQVTM and CDR2 ANQGSEA. CDR3 in amino acids: CSVEDPGHPMGYTF. The CDR3 bases are TGCAGCGTTGAAGATCCGGGACATCCAATGGGCTACACCTTC. The whole variable domain, remainder taken from reference TRBV29-1 and TRBJ1-2, is SAVISQKPSRDICQRGTSLTIQCQVDSQVTMMFWYRQQPGQSLTLIATANQGSEATYESGFVIDKFPISRPNLTFSTLTVSNMSPEDSSIYLCSVEDPGHPMGYTFGSGTRLTVV.

This clonotype came up a few times. The chain carries TRBV20-1 and TRBJ1-1, with 7 bases lining up with TRBD1. The ends lost 3 bases at V and 6 bases at J; junction bases unmatched: 7. Germline values: CDR1 DFQATT, CDR2 SNEGSKA (reference sequence). This CDR3 region has 13 residues. The CDR3 protein is CSARRQGSPEAFF. CDR3 DNA sequence: TGCAGTGCTAGGAGACAGGGTTCCCCTGAAGCTTTCTTT.

This clonotype was observed at least ten times. The chain uses TRBV4-2 and TRBJ2-1, with D possibly called TRBD1 or TRBD2 (5 bases each). The V gene's germline CDR1 is LGHNA and CDR2 YNFKEQ. There are 16 residues in the CDR3. V was pared by 0 bases and J by 7 bases, with 16 bases between. The DNA of the CDR3 is TGTGCCAGCAGCCAAGATTTTGGGGACGGGGATAATGAGCAGTTCTTC. Its protein is CASSQDFGDGDNEQFF.